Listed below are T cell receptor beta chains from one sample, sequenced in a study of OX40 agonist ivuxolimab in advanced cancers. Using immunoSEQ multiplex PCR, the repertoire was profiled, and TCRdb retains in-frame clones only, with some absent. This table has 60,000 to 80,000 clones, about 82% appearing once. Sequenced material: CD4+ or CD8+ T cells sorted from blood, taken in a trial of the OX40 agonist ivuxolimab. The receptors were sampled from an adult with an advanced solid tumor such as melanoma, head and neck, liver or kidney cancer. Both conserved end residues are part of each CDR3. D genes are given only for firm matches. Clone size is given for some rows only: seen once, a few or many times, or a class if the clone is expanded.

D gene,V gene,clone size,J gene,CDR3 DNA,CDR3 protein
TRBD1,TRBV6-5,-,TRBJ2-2,TGTGCCAGCAGTTATGTAACAGGGGGATCCACCGGGGAGCTGTTTTTT,CASSYVTGGSTGELFF
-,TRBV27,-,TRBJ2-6,TGTGCCAGCAGCCCCGGGGGTTCCAACGTCCTGACTTTC,CASSPGGSNVLTF
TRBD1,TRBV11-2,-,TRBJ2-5,TGTGCCAGCAGCCCCATTAAGGACAGGGTGGCCCAGTACTTC,CASSPIKDRVAQYF
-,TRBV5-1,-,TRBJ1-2,TGCGCCAGCAGCTTGGGCAGGAATAATGGCTACACCTTC,CASSLGRNNGYTF
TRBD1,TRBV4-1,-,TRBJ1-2,TGCGCCAGCAGCCAACCCAGGGACAGGGGCTATGGCTGCACCTTC,CASSQPRDRGYGCTF
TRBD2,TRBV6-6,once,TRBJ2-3,TGTGCCAGCAGTCCCAGCGGGGGGCAGGGAGATACGCAGTATTTT,CASSPSGGQGDTQYF
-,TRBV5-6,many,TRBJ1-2,TGTGCCAGCAGCTTGGAGGGTTGGGACTATGGCTACACCTTC,CASSLEGWDYGYTF
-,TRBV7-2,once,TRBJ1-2,TGTGCCAGCAGCCCGACGACGGGAATTAACTATGGCTACACCTTC,CASSPTTGINYGYTF
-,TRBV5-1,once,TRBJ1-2,TGCGCCAGCAGCTTGGAGTTCAAGGGGACGGACTACACCTTC,CASSLEFKGTDYTF
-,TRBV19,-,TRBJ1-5,TGTGCCAGTAGTCCCTGGACGGGGAATCAGCCCCAGCATTTT,CASSPWTGNQPQHF
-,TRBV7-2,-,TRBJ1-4,TGTGCCAGCAGCCGGGACCTCAATGAAAAACTGTTTTTT,CASSRDLNEKLFF
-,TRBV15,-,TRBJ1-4,TGTGCCACCAGCAGAGAAGAGATGGGGTCTAATGAAAAACTGTTTTTT,CATSREEMGSNEKLFF
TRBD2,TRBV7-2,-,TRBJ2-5,TGTGCCAGCAGCTTAGCACCTAGCGGGGGGAACGTACAAGAGACCCAGTACTTC,CASSLAPSGGNVQETQYF
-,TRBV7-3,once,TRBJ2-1,TGTGCCAGCAGCTCTGGCCCCGGCGATGAGCAGTTCTTC,CASSSGPGDEQFF
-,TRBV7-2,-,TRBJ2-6,TGTGCCAGCAGCTCCCCAGAGGGGGCCAACGTCCTGACTTTC,CASSSPEGANVLTF
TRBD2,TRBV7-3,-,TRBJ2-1,TGTGCCAGCAGCACGCTTATGGCGGGGGACAATGAGCAGTTCTTC,CASSTLMAGDNEQFF
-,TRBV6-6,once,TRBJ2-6,TGTGCCAGCAGTTACATCGGCTCTGGGGCCAACGTCCTGACTTTC,CASSYIGSGANVLTF
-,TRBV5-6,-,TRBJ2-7,TGTGCCAGCAGCTTGGTGATCGGGTACGAGCAGTACTTC,CASSLVIGYEQYF
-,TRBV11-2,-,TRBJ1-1,TGTGCCAGCACCGTTCAAATGAACACTGAAGCTTTCTTT,CASTVQMNTEAFF
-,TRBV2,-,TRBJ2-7,TGTGCCAGCAGTGAAGAGACGACAGGCGCCGAGCAGTACTTC,CASSEETTGAEQYF
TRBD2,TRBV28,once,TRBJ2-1,TGTGCCAGCAGAACTCCGGGACAGGTAGCGGGAGGGACCTACAATGAGCAGTTCTTC,CASRTPGQVAGGTYNEQFF
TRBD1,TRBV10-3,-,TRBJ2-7,TGTGCCACCGGGGGACAGGGCTACTACGAGCAGTACTTC,CATGGQGYYEQYF
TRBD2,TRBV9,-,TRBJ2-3,TGTGCCAGCAGCGGGGTAGCGGGGGGTGGTGATACGCAGTATTTT,CASSGVAGGGDTQYF
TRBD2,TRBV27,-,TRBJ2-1,TGTGCCAGCATCCGAGCGGGGCGGAACAATGAGCAGTTCTTC,CASIRAGRNNEQFF
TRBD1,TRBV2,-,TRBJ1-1,TGTGCCAGCAGTTCACAGGGGGTGAACACTGAAGCTTTCTTT,CASSSQGVNTEAFF
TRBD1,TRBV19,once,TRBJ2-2,TGTGCCAGTAGGCGTACAGGGGGCGGCGGGGAGCTGTTTTTT,CASRRTGGGGELFF
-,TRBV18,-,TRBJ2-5,TGTGCCAGCTCACCCTATCCAGAGACCCAGTACTTC,CASSPYPETQYF
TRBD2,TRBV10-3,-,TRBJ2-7,TGTGCCATCAGGGGGACTAGCGGGAGGGCCCGGTCCTACGAGCAGTACTTC,CAIRGTSGRARSYEQYF
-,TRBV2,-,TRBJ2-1,TGTGCCAGCATTAGGTTAGCGTTAAGCTCCTACAATGAGCAGTTCTTC,CASIRLALSSYNEQFF
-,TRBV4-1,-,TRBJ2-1,TGCGCCAGCAGCCAATTGACCCGGAATGAGCAGTTCTTC,CASSQLTRNEQFF
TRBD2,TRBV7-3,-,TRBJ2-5,TGTGCCAGCAGCTTGAACGGGAGGAGAGAGACCCAGTACTTC,CASSLNGRRETQYF
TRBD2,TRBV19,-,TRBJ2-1,TGTGCCAGTGTACAAGCAAACGGGGGGGCGCATGAGCAGTTCTTC,CASVQANGGAHEQFF
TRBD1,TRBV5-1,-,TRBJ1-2,TGCGCCAGCAGCCCCTCCGGGACAGGGACCTATGGCTACACCTTC,CASSPSGTGTYGYTF
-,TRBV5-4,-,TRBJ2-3,TGTGCCAGCAGCCCAAGGGGCGGCCTCGACACAGATACGCAGTATTTT,CASSPRGGLDTDTQYF
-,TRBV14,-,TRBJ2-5,TGTGCCAGCAGCCAAGTTCTGGGGGCACAAGAGACCCAGTACTTC,CASSQVLGAQETQYF
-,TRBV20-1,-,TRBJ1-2,TGCAGTGAAGATCCTAACTATGGCTACACCTTC,CSEDPNYGYTF
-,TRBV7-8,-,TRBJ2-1,TGTGCCAGCAGCCTGCTAAGCGTGCCCTACAATGAGCAGTTCTTC,CASSLLSVPYNEQFF
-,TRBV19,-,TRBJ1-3,TGTGCCAGTAAAGAACAGGTGGTAGGAAACACCATATATTTT,CASKEQVVGNTIYF
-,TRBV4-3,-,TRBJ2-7,TGCGCCAGCAGCCCCGGACCGGGCCGGGGACCCGAGCAGTACTTC,CASSPGPGRGPEQYF
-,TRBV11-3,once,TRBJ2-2,TGTGCCAGCAGCAATACCGGGGAGCTGTTTTTT,CASSNTGELFF
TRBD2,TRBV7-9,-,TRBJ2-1,TGTGCCAGCATGCCCGGGACTAGCGGGAAAAGAAGGCAGTTCTTC,CASMPGTSGKRRQFF